Sequencing of this T cell receptor beta chain was carried out in a study of blood T cell repertoires in COVID-19. Overall study context: Sample material is recorded as cDNA or gDNA derived from T cells, B-cell-depleted T cells, or PBMCs.

Germline V lookup: CDR1 SGHRS, CDR2 YFSETQ. The CDR3 consists of 14 residues. After removal of 0 bases from V and 5 bases from J, the junction contained 4 bases not matched to a gene. Clones were read by immunoSEQ multiplex PCR, and TCRdb kept only the in-frame ones, dropping some. The sample holds approximately 150,000 clones, about nine tenths seen once. Input material: peripheral blood. The rearrangement joins TRBV5-1 to TRBJ2-7; 8 nucleotides align to TRBD1. The receptor comes from a woman between 45 and 65 years old with acute or convalescent COVID-19. This CDR3 reads CASSLDRGFDEQYF. In DNA, the CDR3 is TGCGCCAGCAGCTTGGACAGGGGGTTTGACGAGCAGTACTTC.